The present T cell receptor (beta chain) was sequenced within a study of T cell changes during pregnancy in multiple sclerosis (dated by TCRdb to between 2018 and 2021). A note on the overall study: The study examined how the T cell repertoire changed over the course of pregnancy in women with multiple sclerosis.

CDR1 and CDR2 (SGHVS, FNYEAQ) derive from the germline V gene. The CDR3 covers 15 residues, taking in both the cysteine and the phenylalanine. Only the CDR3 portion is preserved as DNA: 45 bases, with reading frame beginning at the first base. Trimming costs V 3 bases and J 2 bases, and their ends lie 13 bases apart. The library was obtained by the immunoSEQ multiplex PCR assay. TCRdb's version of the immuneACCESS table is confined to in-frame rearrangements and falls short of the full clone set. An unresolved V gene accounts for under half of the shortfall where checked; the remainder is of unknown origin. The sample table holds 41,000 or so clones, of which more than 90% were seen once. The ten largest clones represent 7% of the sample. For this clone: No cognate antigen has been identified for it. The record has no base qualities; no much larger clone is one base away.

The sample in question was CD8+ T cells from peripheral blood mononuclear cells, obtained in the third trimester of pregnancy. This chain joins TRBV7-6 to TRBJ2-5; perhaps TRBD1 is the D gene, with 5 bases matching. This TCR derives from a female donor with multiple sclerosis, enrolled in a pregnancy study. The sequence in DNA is TGTGCCAGCAGCTTCGGCGACAGAAAACAAGAGACCCAGTACTTC. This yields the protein CASSFGDRKQETQYF.